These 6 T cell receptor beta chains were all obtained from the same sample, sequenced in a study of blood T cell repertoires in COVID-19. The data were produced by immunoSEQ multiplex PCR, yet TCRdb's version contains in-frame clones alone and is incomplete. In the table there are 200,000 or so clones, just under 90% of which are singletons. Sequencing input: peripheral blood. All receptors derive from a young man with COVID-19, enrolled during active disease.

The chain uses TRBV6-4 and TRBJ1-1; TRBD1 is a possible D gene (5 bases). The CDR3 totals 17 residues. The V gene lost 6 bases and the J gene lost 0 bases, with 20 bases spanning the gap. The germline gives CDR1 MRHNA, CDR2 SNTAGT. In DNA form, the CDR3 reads TGTGCCAGCAGCGAGGGCTGGAGGGGCCTTATGAACACTGAAGCTTTCTTT. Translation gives CASSEGWRGLMNTEAFF.

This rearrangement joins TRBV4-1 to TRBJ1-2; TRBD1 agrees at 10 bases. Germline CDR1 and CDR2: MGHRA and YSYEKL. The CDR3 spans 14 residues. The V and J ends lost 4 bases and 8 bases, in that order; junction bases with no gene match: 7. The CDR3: CASSLGTGALGYTF. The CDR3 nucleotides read TGCGCCAGCAGCCTCGGGACAGGGGCATTAGGCTACACCTTC.

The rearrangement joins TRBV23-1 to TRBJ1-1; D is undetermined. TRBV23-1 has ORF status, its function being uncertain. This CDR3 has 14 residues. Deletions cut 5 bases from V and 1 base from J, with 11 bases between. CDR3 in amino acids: CASSEARGNTEAFF. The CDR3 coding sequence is TGCGCCAGCAGTGAGGCACGCGGGAACACTGAAGCTTTCTTT.

CDR3 sequence reads: CASSWARAVVAGSGDTQYF. In DNA, the CDR3 is TGCGCCAGCAGCTGGGCGAGGGCAGTCGTAGCGGGATCGGGAGATACGCAGTATTTT. This chain links TRBV5-1 with TRBJ2-3, with 8 nucleotides matching TRBD2. The CDR3 spans 19 residues. The germline CDR1 and CDR2 sequences are SGHRS and YFSETQ. The ends lost 3 bases at V and 5 bases at J; junction bases unmatched: 20. Variable domain in full (rest from reference TRBV5-1 and TRBJ2-3): KAGVTQTPRYLIKTRGQQVTLSCSPISGHRSVSWYQQTPGQGLQFLFEYFSETQRNKGNFPGRFSGRQFSNSRSEMNVSTLELGDSALYLCASSWARAVVAGSGDTQYFGPGTRLTVL.

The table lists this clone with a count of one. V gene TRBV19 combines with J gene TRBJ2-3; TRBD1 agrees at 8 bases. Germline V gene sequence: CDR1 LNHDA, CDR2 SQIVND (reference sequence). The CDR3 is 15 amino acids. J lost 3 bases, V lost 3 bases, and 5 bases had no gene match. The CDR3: CASSIGQGRTDTQYF. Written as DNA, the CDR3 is TGTGCCAGTAGTATTGGACAGGGTAGAACAGATACGCAGTATTTT. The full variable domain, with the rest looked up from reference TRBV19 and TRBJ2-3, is DGGITQSPKYLFRKEGQNVTLSCEQNLNHDAMYWYRQDPGQGLRLIYYSQIVNDFQKGDIAEGYSVSREKKESFPLTVTSAQKNPTAFYLCASSIGQGRTDTQYFGPGTRLTVL.

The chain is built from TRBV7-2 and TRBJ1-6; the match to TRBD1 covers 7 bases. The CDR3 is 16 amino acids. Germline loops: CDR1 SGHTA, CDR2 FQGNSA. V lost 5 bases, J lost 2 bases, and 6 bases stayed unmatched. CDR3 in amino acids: CASSRPGTAYNSPLHF. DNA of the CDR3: TGTGCCAGCAGCCGTCCGGGGACAGCCTATAATTCACCCCTCCACTTT.